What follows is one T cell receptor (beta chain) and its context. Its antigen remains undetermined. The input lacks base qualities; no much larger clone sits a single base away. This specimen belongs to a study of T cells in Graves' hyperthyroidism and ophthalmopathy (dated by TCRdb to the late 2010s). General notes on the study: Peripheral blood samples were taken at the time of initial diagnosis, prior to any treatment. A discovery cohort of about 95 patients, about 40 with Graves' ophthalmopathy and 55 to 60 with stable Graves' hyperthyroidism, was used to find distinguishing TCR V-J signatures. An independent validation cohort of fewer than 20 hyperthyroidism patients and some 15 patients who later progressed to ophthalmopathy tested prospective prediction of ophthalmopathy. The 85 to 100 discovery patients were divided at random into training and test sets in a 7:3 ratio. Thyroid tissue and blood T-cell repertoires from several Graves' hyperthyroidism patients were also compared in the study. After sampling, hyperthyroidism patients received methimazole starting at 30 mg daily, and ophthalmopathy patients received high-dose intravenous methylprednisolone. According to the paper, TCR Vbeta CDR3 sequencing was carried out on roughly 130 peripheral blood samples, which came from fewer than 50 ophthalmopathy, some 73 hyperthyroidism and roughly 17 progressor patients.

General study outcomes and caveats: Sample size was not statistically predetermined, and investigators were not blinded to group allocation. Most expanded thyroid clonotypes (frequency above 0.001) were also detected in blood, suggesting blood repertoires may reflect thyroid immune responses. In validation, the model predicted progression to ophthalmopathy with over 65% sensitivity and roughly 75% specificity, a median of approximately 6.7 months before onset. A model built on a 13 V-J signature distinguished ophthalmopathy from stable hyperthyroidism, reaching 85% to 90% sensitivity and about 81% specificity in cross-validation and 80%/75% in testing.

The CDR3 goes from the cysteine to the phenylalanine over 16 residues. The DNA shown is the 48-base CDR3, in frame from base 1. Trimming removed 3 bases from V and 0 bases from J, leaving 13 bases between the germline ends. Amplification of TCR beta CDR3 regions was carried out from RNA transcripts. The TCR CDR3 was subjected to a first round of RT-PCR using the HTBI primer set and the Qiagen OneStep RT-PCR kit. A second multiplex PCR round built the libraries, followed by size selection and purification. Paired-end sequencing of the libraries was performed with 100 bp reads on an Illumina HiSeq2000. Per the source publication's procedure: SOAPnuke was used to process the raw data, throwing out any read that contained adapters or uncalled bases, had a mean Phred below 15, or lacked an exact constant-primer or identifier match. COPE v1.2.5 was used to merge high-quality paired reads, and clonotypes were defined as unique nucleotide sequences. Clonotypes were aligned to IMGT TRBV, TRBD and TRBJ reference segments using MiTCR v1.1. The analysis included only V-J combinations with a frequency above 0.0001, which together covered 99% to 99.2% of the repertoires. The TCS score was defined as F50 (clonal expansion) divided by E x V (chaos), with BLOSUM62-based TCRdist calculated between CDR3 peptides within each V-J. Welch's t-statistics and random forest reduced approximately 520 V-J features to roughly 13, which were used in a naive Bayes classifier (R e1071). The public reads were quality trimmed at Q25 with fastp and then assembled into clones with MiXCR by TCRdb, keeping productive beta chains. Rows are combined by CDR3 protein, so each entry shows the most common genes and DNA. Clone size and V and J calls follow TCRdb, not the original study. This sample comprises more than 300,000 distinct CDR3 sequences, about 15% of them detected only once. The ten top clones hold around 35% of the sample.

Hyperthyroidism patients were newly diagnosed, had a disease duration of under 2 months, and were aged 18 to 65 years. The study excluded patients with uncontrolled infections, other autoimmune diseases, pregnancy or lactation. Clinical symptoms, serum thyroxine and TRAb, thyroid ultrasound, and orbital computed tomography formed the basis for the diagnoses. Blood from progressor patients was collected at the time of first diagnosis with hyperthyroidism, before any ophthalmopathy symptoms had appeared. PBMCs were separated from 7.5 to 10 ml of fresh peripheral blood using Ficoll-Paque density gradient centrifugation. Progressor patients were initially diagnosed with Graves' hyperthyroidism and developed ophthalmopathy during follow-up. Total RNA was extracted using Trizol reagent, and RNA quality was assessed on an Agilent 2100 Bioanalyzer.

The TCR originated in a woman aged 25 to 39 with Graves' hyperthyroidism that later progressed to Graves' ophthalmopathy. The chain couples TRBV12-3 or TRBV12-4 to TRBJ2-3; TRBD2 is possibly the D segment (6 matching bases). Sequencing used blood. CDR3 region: CASSFHPGTSTDTQYF. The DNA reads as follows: TGTGCCAGCAGTTTTCACCCGGGGACTAGCACAGATACGCAGTATTTT.